Sequencing of this T cell receptor (beta chain) was carried out in a study of blood T cells in healthy people across ages. The use of a sample-barcoded 5' primer and a J-beta primer mix characterized a second PCR of roughly 6 to 11 cycles. Each cDNA was tagged by a template-switch adaptor containing 12 random nucleotides. TCRdb redid the calling of the 5' RACE reads with MiXCR, one entry per CDR3 protein. Here the sample spans under 1,000,000 distinct CDR3 sequences, around 45% being singletons. The CDR3 has 14 amino acids. With 2 bases removed from V and 6 bases from J, the gap between germline ends came to 11 bases. Germline V gene lookup returns CDR1 MGHDK and CDR2 SYGVNS. Overall study findings and caveats: Diversity was higher, and naive CD4+ cells more numerous, in long-lived donors than in aged donors.

To note about this clonotype: Antigen specificity is unknown.

The genes are TRBV25-1 and TRBJ1-5; TRBD1 might be the D (6 bases). The receptor's source is a man aged 80 or over in good health. Material: blood. DNA of the CDR3: TGTGCCAGCAGTGAAACAGGGCGGGCTCAGCCCCAGCATTTT. It codes for CASSETGRAQPQHF.